Presented here are 17 T cell receptor beta chains from one specimen sequenced in a study of post-analysis software for immune sequencing data. The authors incorporated unique molecular identifiers into the TCR beta cDNA libraries. In TCRdb, the PCR reads were re-called with MiXCR into one record per CDR3 protein. The table shows 150,000 to 200,000 distinct CDR3 sequences, with about 36% occurring only once. This specimen consisted of blood, obtained after autologous hematopoietic stem cell transplantation. The receptors derive from a girl aged 10-17 years with multiple sclerosis.

The chain has TRBV4-3 and TRBJ1-1; 7 nucleotides line up with TRBD1. Germline V CDR1 and CDR2: LGHNA, YSLEER. The CDR3 consists of 15 residues. V shed 3 bases and J 3 bases; nucleotides not matched to a gene: 7. CDR3 DNA: TGCGCCAGCAGCCAGGTACAGGGGATGGACACTGAAGCTTTCTTT. Translated, it gives CASSQVQGMDTEAFF.

A few counts support this clonotype. The chain is built from TRBV12-3 or TRBV12-4 and TRBJ2-5; D is undetermined. The DNA end favors TRBJ2-7, so the J call may be wrong. CDR3 length: 12 amino acids. This CDR3 is CASSKLNYEQYF. The CDR3 DNA reads as TGTGCCAGCAGCAAATTGAACTACGAGCAGTACTTC.

This clonotype appeared a few times. V is TRBV5-1 and J is TRBJ2-7; TRBD2 matches at 7 bases. With 0 bases clipped from V and 3 bases from J, the junction kept 6 bases outside the gene matches. Germline loops: CDR1 SGHRS, CDR2 YFSETQ. CDR3 length: 15 amino acids. CDR3 protein: CASSLVSSGIYEQYF. CDR3 DNA: TGCGCCAGCAGCTTGGTATCTAGCGGCATCTACGAGCAGTACTTC.

This chain joins TRBV5-5 and TRBJ2-7; D remains ambiguous. Germline V gene sequence: CDR1 SGHKS, CDR2 YYEKEE (reference sequence). The V and J ends lost 1 base and 3 bases respectively, with 11 bases between them. This CDR3 spans 14 amino acids. The CDR3 sequence: CASSLIADYYEQYF. CDR3 in DNA: TGTGCCAGCAGCTTGATCGCGGATTACTACGAGCAGTACTTC.

V is TRBV7-2 and J is TRBJ2-7, with 7 bases matching TRBD2. Germline CDR1 is SGHTA and CDR2 is FQGNSA. The CDR3 is 15 residues long. Unmatched junction bases numbered 7, after V lost 5 bases and J lost 0 bases. This chain's CDR3 is CASSPTSASSYEQYF. Written as DNA, the CDR3 is TGTGCCAGCAGCCCTACTAGCGCCAGCTCCTACGAGCAGTACTTC. Looking up the rest from reference TRBV7-2 and TRBJ2-7 gives the full variable domain: GAGVSQSPSNKVTEKGKDVELRCDPISGHTALYWYRQSLGQGLEFLIYFQGNSAPDKSGLPSDRFSAERTGGSVSTLTIQRTQQEDSAVYLCASSPTSASSYEQYFGPGTRLTVT.

The chain employs TRBV9 and TRBJ1-3; D not certain. CDR3 length: 11 amino acids. In germline, CDR1 is SGDLS, CDR2 YYNGEE. The V and J ends lost 4 bases and 4 bases respectively, with 3 bases between them. The CDR3 DNA reads TGTGCCAGCAGCCCCGGAAACACCATATATTTT. Residues: CASSPGNTIYF.

In its sample, this clonotype was seen a few times. The chain has TRBV2 and TRBJ2-1; possible D gene TRBD2, 5 bases. The ends were cut back, 4 bases at V and 0 bases at J, with 13 bases in the middle. The CDR3 runs 16 residues. Germline CDR1 reads SNHLY; CDR2 reads FYNNEI. As DNA, the CDR3 is TGTGCCAGCAGTGTTGTACGGGGAACCTCCTACAATGAGCAGTTCTTC. Protein product: CASSVVRGTSYNEQFF.

The V and J genes are TRBV14 and TRBJ2-3; 7 bases line up with TRBD2. This CDR3 spans 15 amino acids. V shed 4 bases and J 0 bases; nucleotides not matched to a gene: 4. Germline lookup yields CDR1 SGHDN and CDR2 FVKESK. The DNA for the CDR3 is TGTGCCAGCAGCCTACGGGACTATAGCACAGATACGCAGTATTTT. Amino acid sequence: CASSLRDYSTDTQYF.

This clonotype appeared a few times. The chain uses TRBV24-1 and TRBJ2-7; D gene uncertain. The closer fit of TRBJ2-5 to the DNA end suggests the J call may be wrong. CDR1 is KGHDR and CDR2 is SFDVKD in the germline V gene. The CDR3 loop spans 13 amino acids. CDR3 amino acids: CATREPGEETQYF. The CDR3 DNA is TGTGCCACCAGAGAGCCCGGAGAAGAGACCCAGTACTTC.

The chain combines TRBV27 with TRBJ2-7, with 7 bases that match TRBD2. CDR1 and CDR2 from the germline V gene are MNHEY and SMNVEV (reference sequence). J was trimmed by 2 bases and V by 3 bases; bases with no gene match: 4. This CDR3 contains 14 residues. The CDR3 sequence: CASSFSGGTYEQYF. The CDR3 DNA follows: TGTGCCAGCAGTTTTTCGGGAGGAACCTACGAGCAGTACTTC.

This clonotype showed up many times. V gene TRBV6-5 combines with J gene TRBJ2-7, with 7 nucleotides matching TRBD2. V shed 5 bases, J shed 8 bases, and the junction held 9 bases outside the gene matches. The CDR3 consists of 13 residues. Germline V gene sequence: CDR1 MNHEY, CDR2 SVGAGI. CDR3 residues: CASSPLAGAQQYF. The CDR3 bases are TGTGCCAGCAGTCCCCTGGCGGGAGCTCAGCAGTACTTC.

In its sample, this clonotype was seen a few times. The rearrangement uses TRBV24-1 and TRBJ2-3; 10 nucleotides line up with TRBD2. The CDR3 contains 15 residues. From germline, CDR1 is KGHDR and CDR2 SFDVKD. Trimming took 3 bases from V and 6 from J; bases not matched to a gene: 5. CDR3 DNA: TGTGCCACCAGTGATAGAGCGGGAGGGGCCGATACGCAGTATTTT. This codes for CATSDRAGGADTQYF.

The V gene is TRBV12-3 or TRBV12-4, the J gene TRBJ2-2; D gene ambiguous. Trimming left V 6 bases short and J 1 base short, with 21 bases between. The CDR3 has 18 residues. CDR3 nucleotide sequence: TGTGCCAGCAGAGCTACAGAGCTCATTATCCTGAACACCGGGGAGCTGTTTTTT. This translates into CASRATELIILNTGELFF.

V gene TRBV27 combines with J gene TRBJ2-7; the match to TRBD2 covers 13 bases. The J call could be wrong; TRBJ2-4 is a better fit for the DNA end. Germline CDR1 and CDR2: MNHEY and SMNVEV (reference sequence). This CDR3 is 15 amino acids long. The CDR3 nucleotides read TGTGCCAGCAGCTTACTAGCGGGAGGGCCGGGCATTCAGTACTTC. Its protein is CASSLLAGGPGIQYF.

The sample holds a few counts of this clonotype. The V call is TRBV15, the J call TRBJ2-7, with D maybe TRBD2 (6 bases). Per germline, CDR1 LNHNV and CDR2 YYDKDF (reference sequence). Between the trimmed V and J ends, which lost 1 base and 3 bases, there was a span of 16 bases. The CDR3 has 16 amino acids. The CDR3 DNA is TGTGCCACCAGCAGAGGGGGACTTAATGGGTTCTACGAGCAGTACTTC. This codes for CATSRGGLNGFYEQYF.

V and J are TRBV6-5 and TRBJ1-1; 7 bases map to TRBD1. This CDR3 comprises 15 residues. Germline values: CDR1 MNHEY, CDR2 SVGAGI. After removal of 2 bases from V and 0 bases from J, the junction contained 3 bases not matched to a gene. The CDR3 reads CASSYPQGVNTEAFF. The CDR3 region has the DNA TGTGCCAGCAGTTACCCCCAGGGGGTGAACACTGAAGCTTTCTTT.

This clonotype was seen a handful of times. The chain links TRBV6-1 to TRBJ1-2; TRBD1 agrees at 8 bases. V shed 4 bases and J 3 bases; nucleotides not matched to a gene: 7. The germline V gene has CDR1 MNHNS and CDR2 SASEGT. The CDR3 covers 15 residues. The CDR3 DNA reads as TGTGCCAGCAGTGGCAAACAGGGGGTTGACTATGGCTACACCTTC. Amino acids: CASSGKQGVDYGYTF.